One and the same sample provided the 9 T cell receptor beta chains below, sequenced in a study of human T cells and chemical hapten exposure. The time point here: pre-sensitization, week 0. Treatment here: therapeutic diphenylcyclopropenone sensitization with weekly scalp DPC. TCRdb ran MiXCR on the RACE reads and lists one entry per CDR3 protein. Of tens of thousands of distinct CDR3 sequences in the sample, approximately 13% were seen once. The source was whole blood, collected in connection with sensitization to the hapten diphenylcyclopropenone (DPC). Receptors originate from a young woman with alopecia areata. Some clones in this sample may be carry-over from other donors' samples.

This clonotype has only a few counts. The chain couples TRBV7-8 to TRBJ1-3; 10 bases match TRBD1. CDR1 and CDR2 from the germline V gene are SGHVS and FQNEAQ. V was pared by 1 base and J by 0 bases, with 3 bases of the junction left unmatched. The CDR3 length is 17 residues. DNA of the CDR3: TGTGCCAGCAGCTTAGTCTGGACAGGGGGCTCTGGAAACACCATATATTTT. It encodes CASSLVWTGGSGNTIYF. The variable domain in full, with the rest retrieved from reference TRBV7-8 and TRBJ1-3, is GAGVSQSPRYKVAKRGQDVALRCDPISGHVSLFWYQQALGQGPEFLTYFQNEAQLDKSGLPSDRFFAERPEGSVSTLKIQRTQQEDSAVYLCASSLVWTGGSGNTIYFGEGSWLTVV.

On this clonotype: Germline and junction disagree at one end, which may indicate a read error. The chain links TRBV7-7 to TRBJ2-5; possible D gene TRBD2, 6 bases. CDR1 is SSHAT, CDR2 FNYEAQ, per germline (reference sequence). The CDR3 spans 13 residues. The CDR3 bases are TGTGCTAGCAGTAGGGACTCCGGGCAGACCCAGTACTTC. As protein: CASSRDSGQTQYF.

This clonotype was recorded many times. V usage is TRBV6-2 or TRBV6-3 and J usage is TRBJ1-1; no clear D. The CDR3 totals 11 residues. From germline, CDR1 is MNHEY and CDR2 SVGEGT. Trimming left V 7 bases short and J 1 base short, with 4 bases between. CDR3: CASKGNTEAFF. The CDR3 DNA sequence: TGTGCCAGCAAGGGGAACACTGAAGCTTTCTTT.

This clonotype was detected ten times or more. The chain is built from TRBV12-2 and TRBJ2-5; the D segment call TRBD1 is taken from the table without a DNA check. TRBV12-2 is a documented pseudogene. This CDR3 spans 13 amino acids. CDR3 coding DNA: TGTGCAAGTCGGGACAGGGGGCAAGAGACCCAGTACTTC. Translation gives CASRDRGQETQYF.

The V call is TRBV10-3, the J call TRBJ2-3; no firm D call. Trimming removed 3 bases at V and 4 bases at J, with 11 bases between. The CDR3 consists of 14 residues. Germline V CDR1 and CDR2: ENHRY, SYGVKD. The CDR3 coding sequence is TGTGCCATCAGTGAAAACCAGATCCCAGATACGCAGTATTTT. This gives the protein CAISENQIPDTQYF.

This clonotype was observed many times. The chain combines TRBV20-1 with TRBJ2-7; 9 nucleotides agree with TRBD1. Germline assignment: CDR1 DFQATT and CDR2 SNEGSKA (reference sequence). This CDR3 has 14 amino acids. Trimming cost V 5 bases and J 6 bases; bases outside gene matches: 11. CDR3 residues: CSARPLDRGGEQYF. The CDR3 DNA is TGCAGTGCTCGACCTTTGGACAGGGGAGGCGAGCAGTACTTC.

The chain couples TRBV7-2 to TRBJ2-7, with D perhaps matching TRBD2 (7 bases). Trimming shortened V by 7 bases and J by 0 bases, and 16 bases separated the two germline ends. The germline CDR1 and CDR2 sequences are SGHTA and FQGNSA. The CDR3 sequence is 15 residues long. The DNA of the CDR3 is TGTGCCAGCACTACATGGGGAGGGGGCTCCTACGAGCAGTACTTC. Translating gives CASTTWGGGSYEQYF.

This clonotype was found a few times. This rearrangement joins TRBV2 to TRBJ2-1; tentatively, D is TRBD1 or TRBD2 (5 bases each). V lost 8 bases and J lost 4, with 18 bases in between. The CDR3 is made up of 15 amino acids. The germline V gene has CDR1 SNHLY and CDR2 FYNNEI. The CDR3 DNA reads as TGTGCCAGCGGGCCCCACCAGGGCGGGTACAATGAGCAGTTCTTC. Protein sequence: CASGPHQGGYNEQFF.

This clonotype was recorded at least ten times. This chain links TRBV18 with TRBJ1-6; a possible D gene is TRBD1 (5 bases). This CDR3 comprises 17 residues. Trimming shortened V by 3 bases and J by 4 bases, and 16 bases separated the two germline ends. Germline assignment: CDR1 KGHSH and CDR2 LQKENI. Here the CDR3 reads CASSPFSVGGYNSPLHF. The CDR3 nucleotides read TGTGCCAGCTCACCCTTCAGCGTGGGGGGTTATAATTCACCCCTCCACTTT. Complete variable domain (other parts from reference TRBV18 and TRBJ1-6): NAGVMQNPRHLVRRRGQEARLRCSPMKGHSHVYWYRQLPEEGLKFMVYLQKENIIDESGMPKERFSAEFPKEGPSILRIQQVVRGDSAAYFCASSPFSVGGYNSPLHFGNGTRLTVT.